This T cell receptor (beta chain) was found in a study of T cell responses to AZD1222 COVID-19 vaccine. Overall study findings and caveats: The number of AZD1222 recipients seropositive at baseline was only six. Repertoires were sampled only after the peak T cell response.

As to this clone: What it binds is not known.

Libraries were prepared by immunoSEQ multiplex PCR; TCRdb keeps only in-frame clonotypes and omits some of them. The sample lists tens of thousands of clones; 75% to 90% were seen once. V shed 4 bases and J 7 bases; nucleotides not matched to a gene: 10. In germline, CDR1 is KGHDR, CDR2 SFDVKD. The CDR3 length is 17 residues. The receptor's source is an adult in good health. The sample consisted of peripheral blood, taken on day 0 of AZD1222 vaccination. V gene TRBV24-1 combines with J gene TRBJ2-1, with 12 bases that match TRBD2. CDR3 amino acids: CATSEGTSGLRGNEQFF. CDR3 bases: TGTGCCACCAGTGAGGGGACTAGCGGGTTGAGAGGGAATGAGCAGTTCTTC.